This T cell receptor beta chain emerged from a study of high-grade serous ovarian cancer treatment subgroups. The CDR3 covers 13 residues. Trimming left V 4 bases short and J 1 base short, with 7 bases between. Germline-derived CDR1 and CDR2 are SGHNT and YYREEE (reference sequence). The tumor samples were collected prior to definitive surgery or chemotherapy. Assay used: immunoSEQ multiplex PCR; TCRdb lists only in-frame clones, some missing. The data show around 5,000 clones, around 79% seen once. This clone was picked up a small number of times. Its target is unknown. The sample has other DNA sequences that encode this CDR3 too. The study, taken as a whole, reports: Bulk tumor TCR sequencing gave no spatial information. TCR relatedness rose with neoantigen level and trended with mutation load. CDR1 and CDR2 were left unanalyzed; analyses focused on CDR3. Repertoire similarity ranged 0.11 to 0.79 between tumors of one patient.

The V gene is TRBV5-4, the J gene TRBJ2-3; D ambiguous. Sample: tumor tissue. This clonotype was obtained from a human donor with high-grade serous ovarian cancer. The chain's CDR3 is CASSPWRTDTQYF. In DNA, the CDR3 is TGTGCCAGCAGCCCCTGGCGCACAGATACGCAGTATTTT.